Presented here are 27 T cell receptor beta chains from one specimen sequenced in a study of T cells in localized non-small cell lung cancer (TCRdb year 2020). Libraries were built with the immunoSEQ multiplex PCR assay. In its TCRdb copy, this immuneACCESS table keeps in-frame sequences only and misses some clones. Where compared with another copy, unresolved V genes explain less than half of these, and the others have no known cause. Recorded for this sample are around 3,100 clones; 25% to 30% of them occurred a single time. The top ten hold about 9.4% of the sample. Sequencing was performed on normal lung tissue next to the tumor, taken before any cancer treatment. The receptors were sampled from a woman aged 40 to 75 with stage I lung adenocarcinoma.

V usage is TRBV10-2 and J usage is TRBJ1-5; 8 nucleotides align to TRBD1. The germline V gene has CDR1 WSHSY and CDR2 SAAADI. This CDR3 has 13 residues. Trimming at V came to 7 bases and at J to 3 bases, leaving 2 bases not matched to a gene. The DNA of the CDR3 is TGCGCCAGCACACAGGGGGTCAATCAGCCCCAGCATTTT. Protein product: CASTQGVNQPQHF.

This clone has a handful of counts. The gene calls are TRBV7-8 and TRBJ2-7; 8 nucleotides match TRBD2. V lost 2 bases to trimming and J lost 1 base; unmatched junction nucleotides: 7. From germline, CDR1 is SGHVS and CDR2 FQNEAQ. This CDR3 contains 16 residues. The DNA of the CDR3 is TGTGCCAGCAGCTTAACTCTACTAGCGGCATCCTACGAGCAGTACTTC. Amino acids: CASSLTLLAASYEQYF. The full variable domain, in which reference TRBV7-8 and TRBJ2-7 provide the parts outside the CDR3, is GAGVSQSPRYKVAKRGQDVALRCDPISGHVSLFWYQQALGQGPEFLTYFQNEAQLDKSGLPSDRFFAERPEGSVSTLKIQRTQQEDSAVYLCASSLTLLAASYEQYFGPGTRLTVT.

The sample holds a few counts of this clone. The CDR3 DNA reads as TGTGCCAGCATGGGCGGGGCAGCGCCGACTAACTATGGCTACACCTTC. It yields the protein CASMGGAAPTNYGYTF. The chain employs TRBV9 and TRBJ1-2; TRBD1 might be the D (5 bases). This CDR3 has 16 amino acids. Germline V gene lookup returns CDR1 SGDLS and CDR2 YYNGEE. V lost 6 bases and J lost 0, with 18 bases in between.

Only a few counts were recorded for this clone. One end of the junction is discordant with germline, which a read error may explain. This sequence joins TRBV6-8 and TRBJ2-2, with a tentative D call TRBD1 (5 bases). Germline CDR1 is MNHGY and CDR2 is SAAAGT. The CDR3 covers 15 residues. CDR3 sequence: CAISVTSGFRGELFF. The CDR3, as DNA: TGTGCCATCAGTGTAACTTCAGGGTTTCGCGGGGAGCTGTTTTTT.

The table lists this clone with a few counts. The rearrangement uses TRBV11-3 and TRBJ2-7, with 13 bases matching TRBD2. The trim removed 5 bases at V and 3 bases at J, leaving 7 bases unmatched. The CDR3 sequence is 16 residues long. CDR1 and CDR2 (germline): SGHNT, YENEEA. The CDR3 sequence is CASSPQGLAGSYEQYF. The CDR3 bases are TGTGCCAGCAGCCCACAGGGACTAGCGGGAAGCTACGAGCAGTACTTC.

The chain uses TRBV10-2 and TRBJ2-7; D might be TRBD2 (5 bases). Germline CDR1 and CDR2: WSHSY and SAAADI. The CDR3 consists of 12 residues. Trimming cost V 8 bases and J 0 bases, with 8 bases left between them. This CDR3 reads CASAGDSYEQYF. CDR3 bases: TGCGCCAGCGCCGGGGACTCCTACGAGCAGTACTTC.

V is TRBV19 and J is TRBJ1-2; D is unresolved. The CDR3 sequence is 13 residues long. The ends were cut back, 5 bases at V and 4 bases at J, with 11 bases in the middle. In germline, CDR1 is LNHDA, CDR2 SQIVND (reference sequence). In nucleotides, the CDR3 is TGTGCCAGTAGTCGGAACAAGGGCTATGGCTACACCTTC. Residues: CASSRNKGYGYTF.

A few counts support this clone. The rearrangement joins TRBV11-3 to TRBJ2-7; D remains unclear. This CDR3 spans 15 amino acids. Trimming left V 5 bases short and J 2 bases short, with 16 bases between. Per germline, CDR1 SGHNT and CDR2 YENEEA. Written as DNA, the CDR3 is TGTGCCAGCAGCGTTGCGACGGCCATGGCCTACGAGCAGTACTTC. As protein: CASSVATAMAYEQYF. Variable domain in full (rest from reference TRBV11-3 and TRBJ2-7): EAGVVQSPRYKIIEKKQPVAFWCNPISGHNTLYWYLQNLGQGPELLIRYENEEAVDDSQLPKDRFSAERLKGVDSTLKIQPAELGDSAVYLCASSVATAMAYEQYFGPGTRLTVT.

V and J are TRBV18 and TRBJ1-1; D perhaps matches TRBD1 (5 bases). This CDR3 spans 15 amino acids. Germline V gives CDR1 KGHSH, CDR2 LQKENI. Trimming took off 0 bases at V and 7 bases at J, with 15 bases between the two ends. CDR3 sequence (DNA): TGTGCCAGCTCACCACCAGCCAGGGAATGGGGTGAAGCTTTCTTT. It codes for CASSPPAREWGEAFF.

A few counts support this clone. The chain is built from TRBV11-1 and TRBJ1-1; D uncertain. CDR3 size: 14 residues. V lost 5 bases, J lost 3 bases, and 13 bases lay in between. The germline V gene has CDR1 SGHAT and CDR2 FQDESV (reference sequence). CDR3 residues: CASSLEGIYTEAFF. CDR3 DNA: TGTGCCAGCAGCCTCGAGGGTATATACACTGAAGCTTTCTTT.

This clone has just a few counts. The CDR3 DNA reads as TGCGCCAGCAGCCCCTCCGGGACAGGCTATGGCTACACCTTC. This sequence encodes CASSPSGTGYGYTF. The chain joins TRBV5-1 to TRBJ1-2; 8 nucleotides align to TRBD1. CDR3 length equals 14 residues. From germline, CDR1 is SGHRS and CDR2 YFSETQ. Unmatched junction bases numbered 6, after V lost 4 bases and J lost 4 bases.

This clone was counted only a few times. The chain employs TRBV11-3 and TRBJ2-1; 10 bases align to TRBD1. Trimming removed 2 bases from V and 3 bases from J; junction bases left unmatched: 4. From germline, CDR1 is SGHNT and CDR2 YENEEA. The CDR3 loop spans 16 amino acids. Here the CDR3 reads CASSLNRDRGYNEQFF. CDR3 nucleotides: TGTGCCAGCAGCTTAAATCGGGACAGGGGCTACAATGAGCAGTTCTTC.

The CDR3 DNA sequence: TGCAGCGTTGAAGGAGGTGGACAGGGGGTTTCGTTTTGGGGCTACACCTTC. Translating gives CSVEGGGQGVSFWGYTF. The chain combines TRBV29-1 with TRBJ1-2; TRBD1 agrees at 10 bases. With V trimmed by 1 base and J by 8 bases, 16 bases remained unmatched. Germline CDR1 reads SQVTM; CDR2 reads ANQGSEA. The CDR3 is 17 residues long.

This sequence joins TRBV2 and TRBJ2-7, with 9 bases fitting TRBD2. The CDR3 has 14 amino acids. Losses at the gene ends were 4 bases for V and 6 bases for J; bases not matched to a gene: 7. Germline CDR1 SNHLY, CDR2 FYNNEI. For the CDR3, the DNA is TGTGCCAGCAGTGGAGCGGGAGGCGACGGCGAGCAGTACTTC. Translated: CASSGAGGDGEQYF. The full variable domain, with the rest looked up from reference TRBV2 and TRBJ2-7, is EPEVTQTPSHQVTQMGQEVILRCVPISNHLYFYWYRQILGQKVEFLVSFYNNEISEKSEIFDDQFSVERPDGSNFTLKIRSTKLEDSAMYFCASSGAGGDGEQYFGPGTRLTVT.

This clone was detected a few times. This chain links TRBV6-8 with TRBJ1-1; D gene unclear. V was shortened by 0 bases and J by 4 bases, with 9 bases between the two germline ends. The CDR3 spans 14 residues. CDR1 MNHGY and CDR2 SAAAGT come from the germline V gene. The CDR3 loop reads CASSYSSAFTEAFF. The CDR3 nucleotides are TGTGCCAGCAGTTACTCGTCTGCGTTCACTGAAGCTTTCTTT.

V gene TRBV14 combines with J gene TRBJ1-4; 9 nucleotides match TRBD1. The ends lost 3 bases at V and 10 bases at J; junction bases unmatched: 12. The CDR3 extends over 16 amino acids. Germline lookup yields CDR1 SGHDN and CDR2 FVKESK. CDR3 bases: TGTGCCAGCAGCCAGTTTCGGACAGGGGTACGATCAAAACTGTTTTTT. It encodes CASSQFRTGVRSKLFF.

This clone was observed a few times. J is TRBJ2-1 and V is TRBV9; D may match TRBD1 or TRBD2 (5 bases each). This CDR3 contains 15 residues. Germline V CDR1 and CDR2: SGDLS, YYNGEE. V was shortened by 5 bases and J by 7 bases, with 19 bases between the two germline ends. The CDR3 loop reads CASSNSPGTTNEQFF. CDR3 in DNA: TGTGCCAGCAGTAATAGTCCCGGGACCACAAATGAGCAGTTCTTC.

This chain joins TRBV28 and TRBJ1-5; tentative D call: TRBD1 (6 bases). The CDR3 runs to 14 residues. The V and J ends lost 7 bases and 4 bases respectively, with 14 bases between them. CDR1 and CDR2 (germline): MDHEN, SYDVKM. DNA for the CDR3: TGTGCCAGCATTGAAGGACAGTTAAATCAGCCCCAGCATTTT. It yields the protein CASIEGQLNQPQHF.

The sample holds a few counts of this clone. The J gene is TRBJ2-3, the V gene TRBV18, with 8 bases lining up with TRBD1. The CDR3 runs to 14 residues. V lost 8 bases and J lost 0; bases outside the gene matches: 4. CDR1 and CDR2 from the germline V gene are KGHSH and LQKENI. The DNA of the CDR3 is TGTGCCAGCCGGACAGGGACAAGCACAGATACGCAGTATTTT. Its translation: CASRTGTSTDTQYF. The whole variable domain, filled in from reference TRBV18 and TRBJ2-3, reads NAGVMQNPRHLVRRRGQEARLRCSPMKGHSHVYWYRQLPEEGLKFMVYLQKENIIDESGMPKERFSAEFPKEGPSILRIQQVVRGDSAAYFCASRTGTSTDTQYFGPGTRLTVL.

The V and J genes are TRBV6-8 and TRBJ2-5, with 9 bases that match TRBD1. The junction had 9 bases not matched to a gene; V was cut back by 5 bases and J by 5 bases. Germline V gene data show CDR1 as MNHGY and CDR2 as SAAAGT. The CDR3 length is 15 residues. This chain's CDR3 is CASSGNRGRVETQYF. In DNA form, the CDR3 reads TGTGCCAGCAGTGGGAACAGGGGGCGGGTGGAGACCCAGTACTTC.

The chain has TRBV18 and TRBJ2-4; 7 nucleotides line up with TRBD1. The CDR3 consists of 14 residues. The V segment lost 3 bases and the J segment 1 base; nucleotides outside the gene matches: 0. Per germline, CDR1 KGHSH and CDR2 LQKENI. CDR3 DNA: TGTGCCAGCTCACCGGACAGGGCCAAAAACATTCAGTACTTC. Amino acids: CASSPDRAKNIQYF.

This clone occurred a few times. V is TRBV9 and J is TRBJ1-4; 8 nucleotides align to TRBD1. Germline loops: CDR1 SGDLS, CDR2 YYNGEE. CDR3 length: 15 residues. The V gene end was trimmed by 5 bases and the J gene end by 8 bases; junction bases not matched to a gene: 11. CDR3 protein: CASSDGQGREEKLFF. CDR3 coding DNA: TGTGCCAGCAGTGACGGACAGGGAAGGGAGGAAAAACTGTTTTTT.

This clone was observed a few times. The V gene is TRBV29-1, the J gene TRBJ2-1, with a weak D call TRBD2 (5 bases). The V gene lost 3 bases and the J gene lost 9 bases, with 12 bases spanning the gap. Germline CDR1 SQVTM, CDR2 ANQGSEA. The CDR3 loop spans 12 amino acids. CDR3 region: CSVDLGRGEQFF. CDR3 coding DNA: TGCAGCGTTGATTTGGGTCGGGGTGAGCAGTTCTTC.

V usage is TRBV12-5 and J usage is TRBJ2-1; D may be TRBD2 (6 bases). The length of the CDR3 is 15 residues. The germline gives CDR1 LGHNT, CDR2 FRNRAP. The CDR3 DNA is TGTGCCAGCACTCCCGGGGGAGAGTCCTACAATGAGCAGTTCTTC. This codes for CASTPGGESYNEQFF.

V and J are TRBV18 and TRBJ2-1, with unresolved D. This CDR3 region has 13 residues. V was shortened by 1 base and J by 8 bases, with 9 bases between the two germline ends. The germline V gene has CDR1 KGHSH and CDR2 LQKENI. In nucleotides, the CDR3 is TGTGCCAGCTCACCACTCCCTAGGGATGAGCAGTTCTTC. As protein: CASSPLPRDEQFF.

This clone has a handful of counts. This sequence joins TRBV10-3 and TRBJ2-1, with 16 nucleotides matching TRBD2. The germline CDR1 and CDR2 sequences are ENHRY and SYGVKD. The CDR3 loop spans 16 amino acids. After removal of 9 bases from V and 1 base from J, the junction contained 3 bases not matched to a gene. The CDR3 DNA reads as TGTGCCATAGGGACTAGCGGGAGGGTTTCCTACAATGAGCAGTTCTTC. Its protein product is CAIGTSGRVSYNEQFF.

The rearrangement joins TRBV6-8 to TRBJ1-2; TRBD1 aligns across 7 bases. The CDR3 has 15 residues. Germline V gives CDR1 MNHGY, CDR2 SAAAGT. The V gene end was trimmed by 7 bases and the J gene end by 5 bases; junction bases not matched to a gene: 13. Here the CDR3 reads CASKRDSPGTYGYTF. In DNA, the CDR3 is TGTGCCAGCAAGCGGGACAGTCCGGGCACTTATGGCTACACCTTC.